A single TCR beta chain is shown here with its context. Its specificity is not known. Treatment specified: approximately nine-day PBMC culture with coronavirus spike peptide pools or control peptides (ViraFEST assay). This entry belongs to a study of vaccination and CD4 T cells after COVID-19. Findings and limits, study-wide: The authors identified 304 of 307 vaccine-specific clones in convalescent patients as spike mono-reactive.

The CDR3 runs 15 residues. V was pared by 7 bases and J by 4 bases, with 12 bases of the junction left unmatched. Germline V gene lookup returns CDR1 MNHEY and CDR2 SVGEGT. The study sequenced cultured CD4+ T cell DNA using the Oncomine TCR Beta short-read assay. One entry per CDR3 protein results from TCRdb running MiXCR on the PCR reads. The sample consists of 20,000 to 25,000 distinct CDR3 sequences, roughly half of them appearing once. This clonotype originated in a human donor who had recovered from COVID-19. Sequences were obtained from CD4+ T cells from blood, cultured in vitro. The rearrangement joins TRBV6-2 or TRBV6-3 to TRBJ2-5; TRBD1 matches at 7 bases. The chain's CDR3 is CASTLDRAGGETQYF. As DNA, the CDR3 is TGTGCCAGCACCCTCGACAGGGCTGGAGGAGAGACCCAGTACTTC.